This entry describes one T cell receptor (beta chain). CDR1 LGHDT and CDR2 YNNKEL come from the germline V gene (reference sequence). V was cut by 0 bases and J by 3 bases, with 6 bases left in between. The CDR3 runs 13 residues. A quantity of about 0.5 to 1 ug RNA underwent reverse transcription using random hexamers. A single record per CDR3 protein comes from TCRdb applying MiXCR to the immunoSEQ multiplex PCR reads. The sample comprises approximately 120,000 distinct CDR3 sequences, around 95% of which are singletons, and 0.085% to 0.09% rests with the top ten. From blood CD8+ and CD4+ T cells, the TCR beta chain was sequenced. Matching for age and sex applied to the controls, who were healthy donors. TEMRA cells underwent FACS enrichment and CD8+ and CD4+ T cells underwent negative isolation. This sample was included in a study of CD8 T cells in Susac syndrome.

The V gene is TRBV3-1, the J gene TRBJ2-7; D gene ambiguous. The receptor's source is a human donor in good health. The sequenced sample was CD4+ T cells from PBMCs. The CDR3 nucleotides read TGTGCCAGCAGCCAAGAAATTATCTACGAGCAGTACTTC. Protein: CASSQEIIYEQYF.